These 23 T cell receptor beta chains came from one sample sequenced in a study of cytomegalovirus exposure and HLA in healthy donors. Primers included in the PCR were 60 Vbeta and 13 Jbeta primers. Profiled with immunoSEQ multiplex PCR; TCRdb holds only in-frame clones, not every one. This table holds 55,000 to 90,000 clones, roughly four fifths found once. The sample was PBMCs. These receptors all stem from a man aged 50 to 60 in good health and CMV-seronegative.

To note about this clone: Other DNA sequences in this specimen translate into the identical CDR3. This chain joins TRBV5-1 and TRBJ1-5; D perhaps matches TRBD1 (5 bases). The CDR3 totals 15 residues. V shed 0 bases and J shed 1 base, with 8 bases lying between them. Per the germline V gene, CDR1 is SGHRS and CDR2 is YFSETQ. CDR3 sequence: CASSLATGSNQPQHF. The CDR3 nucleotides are TGCGCCAGCAGCTTGGCTACAGGAAGCAATCAGCCCCAGCATTTT.

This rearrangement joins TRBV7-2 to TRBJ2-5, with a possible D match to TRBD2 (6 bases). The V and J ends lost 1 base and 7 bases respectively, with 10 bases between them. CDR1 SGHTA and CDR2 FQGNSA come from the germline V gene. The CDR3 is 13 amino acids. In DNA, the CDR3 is TGTGCCAGCAGCTTAGTCCGGGGAGGGACCCAGTACTTC. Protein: CASSLVRGGTQYF.

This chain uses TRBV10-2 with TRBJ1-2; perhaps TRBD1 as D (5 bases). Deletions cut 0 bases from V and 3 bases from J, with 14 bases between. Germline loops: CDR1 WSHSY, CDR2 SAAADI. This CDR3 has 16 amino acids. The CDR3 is CASSESTWRGYYGYTF. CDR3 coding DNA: TGCGCCAGCAGTGAGTCGACTTGGAGGGGATACTATGGCTACACCTTC.

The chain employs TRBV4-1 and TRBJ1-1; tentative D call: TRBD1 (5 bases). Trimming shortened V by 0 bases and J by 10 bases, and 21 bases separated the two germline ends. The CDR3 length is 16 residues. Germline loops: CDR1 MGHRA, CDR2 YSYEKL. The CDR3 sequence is CASSQDLGGIGRGAFF. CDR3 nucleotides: TGCGCCAGCAGCCAAGACCTGGGGGGTATTGGTCGGGGAGCTTTCTTT.

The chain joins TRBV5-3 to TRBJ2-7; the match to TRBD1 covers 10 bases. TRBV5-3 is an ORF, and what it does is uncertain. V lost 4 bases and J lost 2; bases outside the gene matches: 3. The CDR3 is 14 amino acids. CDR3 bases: TGTGCCAGAAGCCCCGGGACAGGGGCCTACGAGCAGTACTTC. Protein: CARSPGTGAYEQYF.

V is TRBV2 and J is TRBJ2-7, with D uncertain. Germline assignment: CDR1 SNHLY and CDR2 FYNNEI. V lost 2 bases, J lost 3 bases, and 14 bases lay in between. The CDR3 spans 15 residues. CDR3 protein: CASSESLLKYYEQYF. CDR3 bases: TGTGCCAGCAGTGAAAGCCTCCTGAAGTACTACGAGCAGTACTTC.

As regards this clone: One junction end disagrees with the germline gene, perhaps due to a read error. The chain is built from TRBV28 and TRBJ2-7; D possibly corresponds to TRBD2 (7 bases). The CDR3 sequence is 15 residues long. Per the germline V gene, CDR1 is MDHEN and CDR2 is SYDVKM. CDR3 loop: CASTLQGGVSSEQYF. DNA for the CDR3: TGTGCCAGCACTTTACAGGGAGGGGTTTCCAGCGAGCAGTACTTC.

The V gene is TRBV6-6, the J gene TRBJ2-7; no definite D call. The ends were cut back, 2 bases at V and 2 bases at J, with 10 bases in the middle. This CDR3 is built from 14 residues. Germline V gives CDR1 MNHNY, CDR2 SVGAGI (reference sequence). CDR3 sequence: CASSYPGRTYEQYF. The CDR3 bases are TGTGCCAGCAGTTACCCAGGCAGGACCTACGAGCAGTACTTC.

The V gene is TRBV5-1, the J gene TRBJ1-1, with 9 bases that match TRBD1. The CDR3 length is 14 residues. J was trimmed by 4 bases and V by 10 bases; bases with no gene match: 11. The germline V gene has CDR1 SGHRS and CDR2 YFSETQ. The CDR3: CAAKIGTGSTEAFF. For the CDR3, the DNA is TGCGCCGCCAAAATTGGGACAGGGTCCACTGAAGCTTTCTTT.

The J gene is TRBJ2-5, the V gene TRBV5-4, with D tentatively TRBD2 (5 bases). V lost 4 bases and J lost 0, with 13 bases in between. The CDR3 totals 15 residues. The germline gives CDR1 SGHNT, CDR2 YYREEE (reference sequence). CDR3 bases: TGTGCCAGCAGCCTTACAGCGGCGAACCAAGAGACCCAGTACTTC. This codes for CASSLTAANQETQYF.

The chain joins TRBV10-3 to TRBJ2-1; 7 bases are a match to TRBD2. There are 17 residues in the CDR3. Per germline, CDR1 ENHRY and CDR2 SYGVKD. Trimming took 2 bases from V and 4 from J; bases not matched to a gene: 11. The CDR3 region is CAISEGLADSIYNEQFF. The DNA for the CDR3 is TGTGCCATCAGTGAGGGGCTAGCGGACTCTATTTACAATGAGCAGTTCTTC.

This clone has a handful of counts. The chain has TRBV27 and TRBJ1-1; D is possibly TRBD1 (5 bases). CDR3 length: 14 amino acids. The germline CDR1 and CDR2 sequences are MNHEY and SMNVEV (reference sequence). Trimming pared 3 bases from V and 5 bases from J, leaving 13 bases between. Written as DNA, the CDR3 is TGTGCCAGCAGTTTCCAGGGTCGGACGACTGAAGCTTTCTTT. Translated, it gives CASSFQGRTTEAFF.

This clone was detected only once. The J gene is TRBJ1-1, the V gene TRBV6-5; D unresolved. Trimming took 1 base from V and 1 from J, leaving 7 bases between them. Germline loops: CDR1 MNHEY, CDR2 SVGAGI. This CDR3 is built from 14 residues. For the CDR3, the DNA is TGTGCCAGCAGTTACTTTTTCGGGAACACTGAAGCTTTCTTT. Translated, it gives CASSYFFGNTEAFF.

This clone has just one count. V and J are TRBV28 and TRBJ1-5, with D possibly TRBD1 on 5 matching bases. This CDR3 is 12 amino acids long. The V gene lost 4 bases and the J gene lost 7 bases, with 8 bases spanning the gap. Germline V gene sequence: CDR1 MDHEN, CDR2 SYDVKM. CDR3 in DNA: TGTGCCAGCAGTTCAGGGTGGCAGCCCCAGCATTTT. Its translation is CASSSGWQPQHF.

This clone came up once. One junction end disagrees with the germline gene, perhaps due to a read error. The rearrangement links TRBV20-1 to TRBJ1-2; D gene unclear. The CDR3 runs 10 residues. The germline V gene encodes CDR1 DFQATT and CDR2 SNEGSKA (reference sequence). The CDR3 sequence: CSARVVRFAF. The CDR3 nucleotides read TGCAGTGCTAGAGTTGTACGGTTCGCCTTC.

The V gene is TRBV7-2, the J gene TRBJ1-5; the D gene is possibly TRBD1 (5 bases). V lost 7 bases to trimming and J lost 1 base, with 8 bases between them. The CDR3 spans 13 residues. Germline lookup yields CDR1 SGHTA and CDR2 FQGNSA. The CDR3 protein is CASTRQSNQPQHF. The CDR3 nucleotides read TGTGCCAGCACCAGACAGAGCAATCAGCCCCAGCATTTT.

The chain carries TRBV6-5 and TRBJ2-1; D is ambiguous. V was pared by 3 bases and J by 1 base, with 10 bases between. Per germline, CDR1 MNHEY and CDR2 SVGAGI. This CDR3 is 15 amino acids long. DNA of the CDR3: TGTGCCAGCAGTTATACCGGAGATTCCTACAATGAGCAGTTCTTC. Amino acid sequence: CASSYTGDSYNEQFF.

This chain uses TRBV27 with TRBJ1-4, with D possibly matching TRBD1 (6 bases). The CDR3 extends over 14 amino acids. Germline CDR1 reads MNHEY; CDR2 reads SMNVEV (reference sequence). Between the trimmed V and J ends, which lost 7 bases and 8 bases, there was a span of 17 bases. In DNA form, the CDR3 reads TGTGCCAGCAAGCGGTTGGACAGTCGAGAAAAACTGTTTTTT. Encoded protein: CASKRLDSREKLFF.

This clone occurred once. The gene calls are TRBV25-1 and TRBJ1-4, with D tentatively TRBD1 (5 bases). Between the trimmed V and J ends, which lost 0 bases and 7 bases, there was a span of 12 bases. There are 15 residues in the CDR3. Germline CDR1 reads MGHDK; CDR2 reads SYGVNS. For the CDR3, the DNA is TGTGCCAGCAGTGAATACGGGGGAAGAGGTGAAAAACTGTTTTTT. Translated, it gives CASSEYGGRGEKLFF.

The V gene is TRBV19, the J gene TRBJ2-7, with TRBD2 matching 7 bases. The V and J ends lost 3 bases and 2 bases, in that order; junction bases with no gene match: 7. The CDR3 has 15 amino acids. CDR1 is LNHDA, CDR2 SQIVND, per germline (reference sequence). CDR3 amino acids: CASSIPGAGPYEQYF. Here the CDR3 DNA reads TGTGCCAGTAGTATCCCCGGAGCGGGGCCCTACGAGCAGTACTTC.

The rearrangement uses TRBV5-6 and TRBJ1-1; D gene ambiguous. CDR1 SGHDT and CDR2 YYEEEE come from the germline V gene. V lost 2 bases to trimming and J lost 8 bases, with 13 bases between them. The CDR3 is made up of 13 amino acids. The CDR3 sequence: CASSFPPDLEAFF. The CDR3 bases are TGTGCCAGCAGCTTCCCCCCCGACTTAGAAGCTTTCTTT. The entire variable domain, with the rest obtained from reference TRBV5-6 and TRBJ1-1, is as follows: DAGVTQSPTHLIKTRGQQVTLRCSPKSGHDTVSWYQQALGQGPQFIFQYYEEEERQRGNFPDRFSGHQFPNYSSELNVNALLLGDSALYLCASSFPPDLEAFFGQGTRLTVV.

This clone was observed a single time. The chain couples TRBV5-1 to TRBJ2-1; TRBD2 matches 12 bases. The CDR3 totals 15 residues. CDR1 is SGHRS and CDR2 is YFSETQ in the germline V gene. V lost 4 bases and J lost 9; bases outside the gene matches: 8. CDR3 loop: CASSQSLAGGLEQFF. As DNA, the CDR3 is TGCGCCAGCAGCCAATCACTAGCGGGAGGCCTTGAGCAGTTCTTC.

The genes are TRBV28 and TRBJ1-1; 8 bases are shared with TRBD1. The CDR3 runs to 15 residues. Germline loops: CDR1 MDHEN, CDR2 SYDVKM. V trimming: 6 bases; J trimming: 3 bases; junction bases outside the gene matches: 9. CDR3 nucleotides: TGTGCCAGCAGAAGAGGCAGGGGGCTTGACACTGAAGCTTTCTTT. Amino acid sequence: CASRRGRGLDTEAFF.